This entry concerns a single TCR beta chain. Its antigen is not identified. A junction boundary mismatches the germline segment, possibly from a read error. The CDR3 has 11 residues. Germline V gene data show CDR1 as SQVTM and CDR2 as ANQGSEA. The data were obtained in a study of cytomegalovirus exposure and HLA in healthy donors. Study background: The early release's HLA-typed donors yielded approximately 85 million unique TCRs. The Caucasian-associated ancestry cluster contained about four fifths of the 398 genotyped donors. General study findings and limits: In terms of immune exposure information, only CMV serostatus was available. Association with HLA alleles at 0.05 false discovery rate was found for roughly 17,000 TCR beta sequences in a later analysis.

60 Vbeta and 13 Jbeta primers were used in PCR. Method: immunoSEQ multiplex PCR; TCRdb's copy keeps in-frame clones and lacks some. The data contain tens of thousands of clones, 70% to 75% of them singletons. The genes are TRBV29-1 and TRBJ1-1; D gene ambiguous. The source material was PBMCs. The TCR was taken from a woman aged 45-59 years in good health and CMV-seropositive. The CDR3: CSAEEHTEAFF. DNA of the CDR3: TGCAGCGCGGAGGAGCACACAGAAGCTTTCTTT.